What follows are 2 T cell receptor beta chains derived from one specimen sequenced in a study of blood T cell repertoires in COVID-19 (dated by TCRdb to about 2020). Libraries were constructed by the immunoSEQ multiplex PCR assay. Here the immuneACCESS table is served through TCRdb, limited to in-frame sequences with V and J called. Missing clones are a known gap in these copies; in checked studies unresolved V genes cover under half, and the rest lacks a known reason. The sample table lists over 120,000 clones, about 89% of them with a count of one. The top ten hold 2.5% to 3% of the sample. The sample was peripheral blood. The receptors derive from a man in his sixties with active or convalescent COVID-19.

The CDR3, as DNA: TGTGCCAGTAGTTTTAGCGGGGGCTACAATGAGCAGTTCTTC. Translated: CASSFSGGYNEQFF. The chain links TRBV19 to TRBJ2-1; 9 positions agree with TRBD2. This CDR3 contains 14 residues. The trim removed 5 bases at V and 3 bases at J, leaving 2 bases unmatched. Germline V CDR1 and CDR2: LNHDA, SQIVND (reference sequence). The full variable domain, its missing parts supplied by reference TRBV19 and TRBJ2-1, is DGGITQSPKYLFRKEGQNVTLSCEQNLNHDAMYWYRQDPGQGLRLIYYSQIVNDFQKGDIAEGYSVSREKKESFPLTVTSAQKNPTAFYLCASSFSGGYNEQFFGPGTRLTVL.

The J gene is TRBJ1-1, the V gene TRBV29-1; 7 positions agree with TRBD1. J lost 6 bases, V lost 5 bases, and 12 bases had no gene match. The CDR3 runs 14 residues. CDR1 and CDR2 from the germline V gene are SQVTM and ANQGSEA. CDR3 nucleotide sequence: TGCAGCGTTTTAGGGGGCGGGGAATTCGCTGAAGCTTTCTTT. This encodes CSVLGGGEFAEAFF.